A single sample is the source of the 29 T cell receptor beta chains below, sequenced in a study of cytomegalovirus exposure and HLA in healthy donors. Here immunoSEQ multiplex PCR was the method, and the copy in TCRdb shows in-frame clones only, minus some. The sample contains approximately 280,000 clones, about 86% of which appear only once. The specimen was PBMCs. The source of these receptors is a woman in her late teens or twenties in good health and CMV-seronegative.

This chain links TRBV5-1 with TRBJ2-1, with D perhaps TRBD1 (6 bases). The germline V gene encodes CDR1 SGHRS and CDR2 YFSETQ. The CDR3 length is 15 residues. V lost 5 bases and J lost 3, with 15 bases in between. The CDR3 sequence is CASRYSQGIYNEQFF. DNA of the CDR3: TGCGCCAGCAGGTATTCTCAGGGGATCTACAATGAGCAGTTCTTC.

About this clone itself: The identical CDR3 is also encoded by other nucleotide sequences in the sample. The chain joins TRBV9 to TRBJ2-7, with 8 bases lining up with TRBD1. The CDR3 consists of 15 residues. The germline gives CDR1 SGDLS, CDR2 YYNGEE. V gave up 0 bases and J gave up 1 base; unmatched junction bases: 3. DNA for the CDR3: TGTGCCAGCAGCGTAGCAGGGGGCTTGTCCTACGAGCAGTACTTC. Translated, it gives CASSVAGGLSYEQYF.

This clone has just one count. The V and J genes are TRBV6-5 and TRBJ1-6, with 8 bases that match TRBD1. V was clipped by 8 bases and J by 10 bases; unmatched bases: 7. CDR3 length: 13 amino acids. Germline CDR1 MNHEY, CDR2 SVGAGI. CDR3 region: CASVDRGRSPLHF. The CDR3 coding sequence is TGTGCCAGCGTTGACAGGGGAAGGTCACCCCTCCACTTT.

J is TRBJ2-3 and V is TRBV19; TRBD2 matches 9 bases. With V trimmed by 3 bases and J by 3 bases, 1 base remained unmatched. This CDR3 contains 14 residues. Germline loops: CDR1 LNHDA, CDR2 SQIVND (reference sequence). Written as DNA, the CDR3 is TGTGCCAGTAGTATGGCGGGAGGGACAGATACGCAGTATTTT. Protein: CASSMAGGTDTQYF.

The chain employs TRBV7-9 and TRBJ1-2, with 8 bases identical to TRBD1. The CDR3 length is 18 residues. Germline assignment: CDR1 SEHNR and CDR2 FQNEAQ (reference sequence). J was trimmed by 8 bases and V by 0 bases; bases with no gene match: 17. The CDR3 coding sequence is TGTGCCAGCAGCTTAGCCTTACTCAGACAGGGGCGGGTATTCGGCTACACCTTC. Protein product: CASSLALLRQGRVFGYTF.

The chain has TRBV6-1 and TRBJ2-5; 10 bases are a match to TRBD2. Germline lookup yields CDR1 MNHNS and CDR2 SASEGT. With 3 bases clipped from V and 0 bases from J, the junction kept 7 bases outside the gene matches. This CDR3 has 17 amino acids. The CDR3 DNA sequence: TGTGCCAGCAGTGATGGACTAGCGGATTCGTACCAAGAGACCCAGTACTTC. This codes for CASSDGLADSYQETQYF.

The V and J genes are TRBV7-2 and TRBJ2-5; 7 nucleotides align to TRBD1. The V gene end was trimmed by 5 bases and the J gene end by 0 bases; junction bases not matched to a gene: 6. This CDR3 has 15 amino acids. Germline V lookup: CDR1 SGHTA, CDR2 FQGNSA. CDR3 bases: TGTGCCAGCAGCCAAGGGGGCGCGGACCAAGAGACCCAGTACTTC. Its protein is CASSQGGADQETQYF.

The CDR3 coding sequence is TGTGCCAGCAGTTTAGGGGACAGGGGTACCTCACCCCTCCACTTT. Translated, it gives CASSLGDRGTSPLHF. V gene TRBV28 combines with J gene TRBJ1-6; 10 positions agree with TRBD1. CDR1 MDHEN and CDR2 SYDVKM come from the germline V gene. V gave up 2 bases and J gave up 10 bases; unmatched junction bases: 5. This CDR3 has 15 amino acids.

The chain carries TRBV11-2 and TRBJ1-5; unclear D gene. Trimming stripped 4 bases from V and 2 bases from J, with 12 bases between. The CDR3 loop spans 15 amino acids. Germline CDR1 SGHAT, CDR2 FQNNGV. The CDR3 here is CASSSIRGRNQPQHF. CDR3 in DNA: TGTGCCAGCAGCTCCATCCGTGGCCGCAATCAGCCCCAGCATTTT. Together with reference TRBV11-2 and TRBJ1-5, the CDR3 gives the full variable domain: EAGVAQSPRYKIIEKRQSVAFWCNPISGHATLYWYQQILGQGPKLLIQFQNNGVVDDSQLPKDRFSAERLKGVDSTLKIQPAKLEDSAVYLCASSSIRGRNQPQHFGDGTRLSIL.

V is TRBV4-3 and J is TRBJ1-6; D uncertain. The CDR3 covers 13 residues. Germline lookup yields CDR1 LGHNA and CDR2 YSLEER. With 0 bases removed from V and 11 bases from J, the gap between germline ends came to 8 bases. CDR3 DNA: TGCGCCAGCAGCCAAGAGAGCAAGACACCCCTCCACTTT. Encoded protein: CASSQESKTPLHF.

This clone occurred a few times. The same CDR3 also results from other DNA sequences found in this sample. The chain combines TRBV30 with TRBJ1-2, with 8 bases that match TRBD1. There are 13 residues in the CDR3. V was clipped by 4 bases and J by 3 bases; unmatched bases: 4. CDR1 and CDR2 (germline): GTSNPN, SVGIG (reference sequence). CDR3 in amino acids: CAWTPGGYYGYTF. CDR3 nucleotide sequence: TGTGCCTGGACCCCAGGGGGCTACTATGGCTACACCTTC.

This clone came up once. CDR3: CASRTDRRGDTQYF. CDR3 DNA: TGTGCCAGCAGGACCGACCGACGGGGGGATACGCAGTATTTT. The chain has TRBV6-5 and TRBJ2-3; D may be TRBD2 (6 bases). Germline lookup yields CDR1 MNHEY and CDR2 SVGAGI. Trimming pared 6 bases from V and 6 bases from J, leaving 16 bases between. The CDR3 extends over 14 amino acids.

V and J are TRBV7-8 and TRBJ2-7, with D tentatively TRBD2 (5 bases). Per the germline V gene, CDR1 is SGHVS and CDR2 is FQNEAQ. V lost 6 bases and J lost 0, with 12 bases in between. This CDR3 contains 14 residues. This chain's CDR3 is CASRWSGDSYEQYF. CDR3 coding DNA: TGTGCCAGCAGATGGAGCGGAGACTCCTACGAGCAGTACTTC.

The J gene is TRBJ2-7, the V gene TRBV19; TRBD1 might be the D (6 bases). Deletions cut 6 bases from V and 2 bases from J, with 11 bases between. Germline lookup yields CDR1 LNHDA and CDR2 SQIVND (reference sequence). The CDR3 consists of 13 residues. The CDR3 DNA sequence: TGTGCCAGTAGCGAGGACAGCACCTACGAGCAGTACTTC. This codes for CASSEDSTYEQYF.

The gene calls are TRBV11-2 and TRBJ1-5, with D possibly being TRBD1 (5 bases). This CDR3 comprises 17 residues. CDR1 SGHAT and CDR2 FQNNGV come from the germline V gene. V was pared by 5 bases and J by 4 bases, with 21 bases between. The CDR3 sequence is CASSHPSPDRSNQPQHF. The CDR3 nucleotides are TGTGCCAGCAGCCATCCGTCTCCTGACAGAAGTAATCAGCCCCAGCATTTT.

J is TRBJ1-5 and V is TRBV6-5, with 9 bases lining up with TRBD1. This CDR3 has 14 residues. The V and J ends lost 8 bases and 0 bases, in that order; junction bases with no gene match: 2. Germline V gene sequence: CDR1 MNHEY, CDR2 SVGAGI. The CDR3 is CASGTGYSNQPQHF. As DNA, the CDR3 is TGTGCCAGCGGGACAGGGTATAGCAATCAGCCCCAGCATTTT.

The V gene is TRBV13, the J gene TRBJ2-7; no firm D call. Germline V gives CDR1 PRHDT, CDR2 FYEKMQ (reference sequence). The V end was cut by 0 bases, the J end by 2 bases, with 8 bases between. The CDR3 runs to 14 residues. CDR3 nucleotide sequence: TGTGCCAGCAGCTTAGGCGGTGATACCTACGAGCAGTACTTC. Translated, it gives CASSLGGDTYEQYF.

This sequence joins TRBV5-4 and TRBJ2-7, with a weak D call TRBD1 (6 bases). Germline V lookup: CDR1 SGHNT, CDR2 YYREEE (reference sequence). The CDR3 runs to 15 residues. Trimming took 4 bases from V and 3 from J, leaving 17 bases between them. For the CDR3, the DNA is TGTGCCAGCAGCCTCGACCCGACAGGAGACTACGAGCAGTACTTC. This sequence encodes CASSLDPTGDYEQYF.

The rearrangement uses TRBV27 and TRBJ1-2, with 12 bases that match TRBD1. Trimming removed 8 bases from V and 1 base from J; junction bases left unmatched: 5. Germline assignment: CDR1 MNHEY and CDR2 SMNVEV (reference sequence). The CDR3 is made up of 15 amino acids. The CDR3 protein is CASRDRGHFNYGYTF. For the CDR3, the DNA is TGTGCCAGCCGGGACAGGGGGCATTTTAACTATGGCTACACCTTC.

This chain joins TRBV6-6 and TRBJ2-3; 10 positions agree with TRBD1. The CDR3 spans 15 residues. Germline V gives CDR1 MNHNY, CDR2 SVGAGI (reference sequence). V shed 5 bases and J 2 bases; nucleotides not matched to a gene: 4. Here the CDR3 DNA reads TGTGCCAGCAGTAAGGACAGGGGGACCACAGATACGCAGTATTTT. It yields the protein CASSKDRGTTDTQYF.

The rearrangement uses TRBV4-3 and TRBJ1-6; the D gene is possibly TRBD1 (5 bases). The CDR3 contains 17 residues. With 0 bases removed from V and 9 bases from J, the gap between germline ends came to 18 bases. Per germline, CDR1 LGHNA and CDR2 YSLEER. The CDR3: CASSQEWSATVASPLHF. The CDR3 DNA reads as TGCGCCAGCAGCCAAGAGTGGAGCGCGACAGTTGCTTCACCCCTCCACTTT.

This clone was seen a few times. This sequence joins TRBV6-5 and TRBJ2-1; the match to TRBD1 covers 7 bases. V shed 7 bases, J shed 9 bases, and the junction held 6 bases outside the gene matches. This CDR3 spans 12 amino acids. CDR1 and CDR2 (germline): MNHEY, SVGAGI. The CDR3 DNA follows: TGTGCCAGCAAGGGACAGTTCCCTGAGCAGTTCTTC. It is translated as CASKGQFPEQFF.

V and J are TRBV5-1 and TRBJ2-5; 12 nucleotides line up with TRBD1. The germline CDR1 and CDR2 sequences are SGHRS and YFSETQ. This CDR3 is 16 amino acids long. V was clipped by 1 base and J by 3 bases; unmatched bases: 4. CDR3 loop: CASSLRGTGGKETQYF. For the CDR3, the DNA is TGCGCCAGCAGCTTGAGAGGGACAGGGGGCAAAGAGACCCAGTACTTC.

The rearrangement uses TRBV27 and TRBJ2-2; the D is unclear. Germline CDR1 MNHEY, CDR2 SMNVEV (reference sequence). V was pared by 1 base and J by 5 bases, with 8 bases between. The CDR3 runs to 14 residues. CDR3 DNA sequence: TGTGCCAGCAGTTTATTGAGAGAAACCGGGGAGCTGTTTTTT. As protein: CASSLLRETGELFF.

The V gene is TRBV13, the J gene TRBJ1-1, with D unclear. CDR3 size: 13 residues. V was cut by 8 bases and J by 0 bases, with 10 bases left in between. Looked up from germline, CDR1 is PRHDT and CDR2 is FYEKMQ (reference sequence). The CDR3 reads CASGRRMNTEAFF. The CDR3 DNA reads TGTGCCAGCGGGAGAAGGATGAACACTGAAGCTTTCTTT.

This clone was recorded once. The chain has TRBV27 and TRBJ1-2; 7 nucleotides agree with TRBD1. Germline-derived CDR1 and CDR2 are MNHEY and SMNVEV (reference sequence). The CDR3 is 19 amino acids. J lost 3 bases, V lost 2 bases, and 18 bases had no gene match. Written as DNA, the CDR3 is TGTGCCAGCAGTTTACAACGGCCGGACAGGTTGGGGTCGGACTATGGCTACACCTTC. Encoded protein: CASSLQRPDRLGSDYGYTF.

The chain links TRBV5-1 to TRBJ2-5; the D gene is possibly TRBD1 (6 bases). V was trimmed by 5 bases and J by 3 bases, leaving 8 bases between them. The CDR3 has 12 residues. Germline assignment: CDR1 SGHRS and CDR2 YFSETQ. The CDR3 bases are TGCGCCAGCAGGGCAGGGGAAGAGACCCAGTACTTC. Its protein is CASRAGEETQYF.

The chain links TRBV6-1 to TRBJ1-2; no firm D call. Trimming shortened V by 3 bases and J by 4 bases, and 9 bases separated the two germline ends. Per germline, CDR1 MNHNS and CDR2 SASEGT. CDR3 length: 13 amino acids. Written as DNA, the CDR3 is TGTGCCAGCAGTGAGGTTGAGGGCTATGGCTACACCTTC. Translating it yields CASSEVEGYGYTF.

The CDR3: CASSRDGGSYEQYF. CDR3 DNA: TGTGCCAGCAGCCGGGACGGGGGCTCCTACGAGCAGTACTTC. The chain carries TRBV7-7 and TRBJ2-7; possible D gene TRBD2, 6 bases. The V gene lost 5 bases and the J gene lost 0 bases, with 11 bases spanning the gap. Germline CDR1 and CDR2: SSHAT and FNYEAQ (reference sequence). The CDR3 covers 14 residues. Full variable domain (missing parts from reference TRBV7-7 and TRBJ2-7): GAGVSQSPRYKVTKRGQDVTLRCDPISSHATLYWYQQALGQGPEFLTYFNYEAQPDKSGLPSDRFSAERPEGSISTLTIQRTEQRDSAMYRCASSRDGGSYEQYFGPGTRLTVT.